This entry lists 32 T cell receptor beta chains sequenced from one sample in a study of tumor-infiltrating lymphocytes in primary liver carcinoma. The source material, roughly 18-33 mg of unsorted bulk tissue, was used to co-extract RNA and DNA. TCR beta cDNA came from roughly 550 ng total RNA, primed with a constant-region primer. Amplification in three nested multiplex PCR rounds with slightly modified ARM-PCR gave rise to TCR beta libraries. A C-beta reverse primer was combined with TRBV1-TRBV30 forward primers in the first two PCR rounds, and each round had approximately 9 cycles. TCRdb reprocessed the multiplex PCR reads via MiXCR and lists one record per CDR3 protein. The table lists about 35,000 distinct CDR3 sequences, approximately 73% of them singletons. Sequenced material: liver tumor tissue from sampling region 4. The subset is: tumor region T4, right-lateral pole. The receptors here all came from a man aged 35-49 years with primary liver carcinoma and hepatitis B virus infection.

The rearrangement links TRBV11-2 to TRBJ2-7; the D is unclear. V was cut by 2 bases and J by 5 bases, with 16 bases left in between. The germline V gene has CDR1 SGHAT and CDR2 FQNNGV. This CDR3 has 15 residues. CDR3 DNA sequence: TGTGCCAGCAGCTTACGATGGAGAAGGGAAAACGAGCAGTACGTC. Protein sequence: CASSLRWRRENEQYV.

A note on this clonotype: The conserved closing phenylalanine or tryptophan is absent in this CDR3, likely reflecting a read error. V gene TRBV11-2 combines with J gene TRBJ1-5; 10 bases are a match to TRBD1. The CDR3 spans 15 residues. The germline CDR1 and CDR2 sequences are SGHAT and FQNNGV. The CDR3 spells CASGSGTGENRPQHL. The CDR3, as DNA: TGTGCCAGCGGCTCCGGGACAGGGGAAAATCGGCCCCAGCATCTT.

Concerning this clonotype itself: At one boundary the junction diverges from the germline segment, which might be a read error. J is TRBJ2-1 and V is TRBV5-1; 10 bases match TRBD1. The CDR3 loop spans 16 amino acids. The germline V gene encodes CDR1 SGHRS and CDR2 YFSETQ. The CDR3 nucleotides read TGCGCCAGCAGTTTAAGGCTGGGACAGGGGTACAATAAGCAGTTCTTC. As protein: CASSLRLGQGYNKQFF.

This chain joins TRBV12-3 or TRBV12-4 and TRBJ2-6, with D possibly TRBD2 on 6 matching bases. The CDR3 totals 16 residues. The CDR3 region is CTSRSGYIYGANVLTF. Here the CDR3 DNA reads TGTACTAGCAGATCAGGGTACATATATGGGGCCAACGTCCTGACTTTC.

Points on this clonotype: Compared with germline, one end of the junction differs, possibly owing to a read error. This chain's CDR3 is CATSFLWYEQFF. The CDR3, as DNA: TGTGCCACCAGTTTCCTGTGGTATGAGCAGTTCTTC. This chain uses TRBV12-3 or TRBV12-4 with TRBJ2-1; no firm D call. CDR3 length: 12 residues.

This clonotype was recorded many times. The rearrangement uses TRBV28 and TRBJ2-6; D possibly matches TRBD1 or TRBD2 (6 bases each). V lost 6 bases and J lost 2, with 17 bases in between. The CDR3 is 17 residues long. The germline CDR1 and CDR2 sequences are MDHEN and SYDVKM. CDR3 sequence (DNA): TGTGCCAGCAGCCGTTCTTTGGGGGGCGCTGGGGCCAACGTCCTGACTTTC. Its protein product is CASSRSLGGAGANVLTF. The full variable domain, rest sourced from reference TRBV28 and TRBJ2-6, is DVKVTQSSRYLVKRTGEKVFLECVQDMDHENMFWYRQDPGLGLRLIYFSYDVKMKEKGDIPEGYSVSREKKERFSLILESASTNQTSMYLCASSRSLGGAGANVLTFGAGSRLTVL.

Worth noting for this clonotype: Its ends do not fully match the called genes, so a read error is possible. This chain links TRBV11-1 with TRBJ2-4, with TRBD2 matching 9 bases. This CDR3 spans 17 amino acids. Looked up from germline, CDR1 is SGHAT and CDR2 is FQDESV (reference sequence). Here the CDR3 DNA reads TGTGCCTGCAGCTTTCCCAGGACTAGCGAGACCAAAAACATTCAGTATTTC. The encoded protein is CACSFPRTSETKNIQYF.

Concerning this clonotype itself: One end of the junction varies from germline; a read error may be responsible. This chain connects TRBV5-4 to TRBJ2-7; 8 bases fit TRBD1. CDR3 length equals 15 residues. Looked up from germline, CDR1 is SGHNT and CDR2 is YYREEE (reference sequence). CDR3 sequence reads: CVSSPTWTGIDEQYF. DNA of the CDR3: TGTGTCAGCAGCCCAACCTGGACAGGGATCGACGAGCAGTACTTC.

For this clonotype: At one end the junction does not follow the germline gene, possibly because of a read error. CDR3 DNA sequence: TGTGCCAGCAGTCCTGGGACAGGACCCTATGAGCAATACTTC. It translates to CASSPGTGPYEQYF. The rearrangement joins TRBV6-5 to TRBJ2-7; 8 bases agree with TRBD1. Germline V lookup: CDR1 MNHEY, CDR2 SVGAGI. The CDR3 sequence is 14 residues long.

The chain carries TRBV11-1 and TRBJ1-2; 7 bases are shared with TRBD1. The CDR3 totals 15 residues. The germline CDR1 and CDR2 sequences are SGHAT and FQDESV (reference sequence). The CDR3 DNA reads TGTGCTAGTAGCCGCGGCAGGGGGGCGTACTATGGCTACACCTTC. Translation: CASSRGRGAYYGYTF.

On this clonotype: The junction and the germline gene differ at one end; a read error may be behind it. The rearrangement links TRBV6-5 to TRBJ1-6; 7 bases match TRBD1. Per germline, CDR1 MNHEY and CDR2 SVGAGI. This CDR3 region has 17 residues. As DNA, the CDR3 is TGTGCCAGCAAGCGACAGGGCCTAACCGGACGCAATTCATCCCTCCACTTC. It encodes CASKRQGLTGRNSSLHF.

This clonotype showed up many times. The rearrangement links TRBV5-1 to TRBJ2-5; 14 bases line up with TRBD2. V shed 3 bases, J shed 6 bases, and the junction held 7 bases outside the gene matches. Germline lookup yields CDR1 SGHRS and CDR2 YFSETQ. This CDR3 spans 16 amino acids. CDR3: CASSSGLAGGVKTQYF. In nucleotides, the CDR3 is TGCGCCAGCAGCTCCGGACTAGCGGGAGGAGTCAAGACCCAGTACTTC.

As for this clonotype: Germline is not matched at one junction end, which may reflect a read error. The chain combines TRBV29-1 with TRBJ2-1; no definite D call. The CDR3 length is 12 residues. The V gene's germline CDR1 is SQVTM and CDR2 ANQGSEA. Here the CDR3 DNA reads TGCAGCGTACCGACAAGGTCCAATGCGCAGTTCTTC. It yields the protein CSVPTRSNAQFF.

Only one count was recorded for this clonotype. Lacking the conserved final phenylalanine or tryptophan, this CDR3 likely reflects a read error. The DNA is left out, because the CDR3 cannot be placed on it with certainty; the CDR3 is given as TCRdb lists it. This chain links TRBV7-9 with TRBJ2-1; the table's D gene call, TRBD1, was not cross checked with the DNA. The CDR3 is 14 amino acids in total, end residues counted. Germline V gives CDR1 SEHNR, CDR2 FQNEAQ (reference sequence). This CDR3 is CASGLPGGRNEQFL.

This chain uses TRBV6-2 or TRBV6-3 with TRBJ2-2; perhaps D is TRBD1 or TRBD2 (5 bases each). CDR1 is MNHEY and CDR2 is SVGEGT in the germline V gene. Trimming stripped 7 bases from V and 7 bases from J, with 13 bases between. The length of the CDR3 is 13 residues. The DNA of the CDR3 is TGTGCCAGCAACCCGGTGGGGGACGGGGAGCTGTTTTTT. Protein product: CASNPVGDGELFF.

For this clonotype: One end of the junction varies from germline; a read error may be responsible. This chain joins TRBV12-3 or TRBV12-4 and TRBJ1-5, with D perhaps matching TRBD1 (5 bases). This CDR3 comprises 14 residues. The CDR3, as DNA: TGTGCTAGCAGTTTCAGGGCGCCGGAGCAGCCCCAGCATTTT. It encodes CASSFRAPEQPQHF.

The chain couples TRBV21-1 to TRBJ2-7; the table's D call TRBD2 went unverified against the DNA. TRBV21-1 is labeled a pseudogene. CDR3 length: 15 residues. The CDR3 sequence is CASTKEGLDPLEQYF. CDR3 DNA sequence: TGTGCCAGTACCAAAGAGGGACTAGACCCCCTCGAGCAGTACTTC.

On this clonotype itself: At one end the junction does not follow the germline gene, possibly because of a read error. V usage is TRBV6-1 and J usage is TRBJ2-2, with a weak D call TRBD2 (5 bases). Germline CDR1 reads MNHNS; CDR2 reads SASEGT. The length of the CDR3 is 14 residues. The CDR3 region is CTSSGLAITGELFF. The CDR3 DNA follows: TGTACCAGTAGTGGGTTAGCGATTACCGGGGAGCTGTTTTTT.

Regarding this clonotype: Its ends do not fully match the called genes, so a read error is possible. The chain joins TRBV5-1 to TRBJ2-2, with TRBD2 matching 15 bases. CDR1 and CDR2 (germline): SGHRS, YFSETQ. CDR3 length: 17 amino acids. The CDR3 sequence: CASSLGLAGGNTGELFF. The CDR3 DNA is TGCGCGAGCAGCCTTGGACTAGCGGGAGGGAACACCGGGGAGTTGTTTTTT.

As regards this clonotype: Germline and junction disagree at one end, which may indicate a read error. The chain combines TRBV11-1 with TRBJ2-3; possibly TRBD2 for D (5 bases). The length of the CDR3 is 15 residues. Germline CDR1 reads SGHAT; CDR2 reads FQDESV (reference sequence). CDR3 sequence reads: CANSLPRESTDTQYF. The CDR3 DNA follows: TGTGCCAACAGTTTGCCGAGGGAGAGTACAGATACGCAGTACTTT.

Of note for this clonotype: One end of the junction does not line up with germline, which may come from a read error. CDR3 bases: TGCGCCAGCAGCCAAGATCCCCTGGTGACAGGGCCGAACATCGGGGAGCTATTTTTT. As protein: CASSQDPLVTGPNIGELFF. The chain is built from TRBV4-3 and TRBJ2-2; 7 nucleotides agree with TRBD1. The germline gives CDR1 LGHNA, CDR2 YSLEER. The CDR3 is made up of 19 amino acids.

The chain recombines TRBV5-6 with TRBJ2-7, with D possibly TRBD1 on 6 matching bases. Germline V gene lookup returns CDR1 SGHDT and CDR2 YYEEEE. The ends were cut back, 4 bases at V and 7 bases at J, with 15 bases in the middle. The CDR3 is made up of 13 amino acids. As DNA, the CDR3 is TGTGCCAGCAGCACAAAACAGGGTCATGAGCAGTACTTC. As protein: CASSTKQGHEQYF.

Of note for this clonotype: No conserved phenylalanine or tryptophan is present at the end of the CDR3, so a read error is the likely explanation. Because the CDR3's place on the DNA is in doubt, the DNA is left out and the CDR3 is given as listed by TCRdb. The CDR3 sequence is CASSEFCQGANVLIV. J is TRBJ2-6 and V is TRBV6-1. The germline gives CDR1 MNHNS, CDR2 SASEGT. 15 amino acids form the CDR3, both terminal residues included.

Turning to this clonotype: Its ends do not fully match the called genes, so a read error is possible. CDR3 amino acids: CAGSLGGVETHYF. The CDR3 DNA is TGTGCCGGCAGCTTGGGAGGAGTGGAGACCCACTACTTC. The V gene is TRBV5-6, the J gene TRBJ2-5, with a weak D call TRBD2 (6 bases). This CDR3 spans 13 amino acids. Germline V gene lookup returns CDR1 SGHDT and CDR2 YYEEEE.

As concerns this clonotype: One junction end disagrees with the germline gene, perhaps due to a read error. The chain carries TRBV11-3 and TRBJ2-1; D remains unclear. Looked up from germline, CDR1 is SGHNT and CDR2 is YENEEA. This CDR3 spans 14 amino acids. The chain's CDR3 is CVCSLGVLNNEHFF. CDR3 sequence (DNA): TGTGTCTGCAGCTTAGGCGTCTTGAACAATGAGCATTTCTTC.

Note on this clonotype: Its ends do not fully match the called genes, so a read error is possible. The rearrangement links TRBV9 to TRBJ1-2; TRBD1 matches at 7 bases. Germline CDR1 reads SGDLS; CDR2 reads YYNGEE. The CDR3 extends over 15 amino acids. The CDR3 DNA sequence: TGTGCCAGCAACGTAGCTGATAGACAGGGCTATGGCTACACCTTC. This sequence encodes CASNVADRQGYGYTF.

Comment on this clonotype: The CDR3 does not close with the conserved phenylalanine or tryptophan, likely indicating a read error. This chain connects TRBV11-2 to TRBJ1-6, with TRBD1 matching over 9 bases. Germline CDR1 is SGHAT and CDR2 is FQNNGV. The CDR3 runs to 15 residues. CDR3 DNA: TGTGCCATCAGCCAGGGACAGGGAGTGAATTCACCCCTCCACTCT. It translates to CAISQGQGVNSPLHS.

The genes are TRBV11-2 and TRBJ1-5, with D possibly being TRBD1 (6 bases). The CDR3 is 16 amino acids. In germline, CDR1 is SGHAT, CDR2 FQNNGV. V gave up 7 bases and J gave up 13 bases, with 29 bases separating them. DNA of the CDR3: TGTGCCAGCAACCTAAAAGGGGGACTGACGAATCAGCTACAGCATTTT. It translates to CASNLKGGLTNQLQHF. Supplemented by reference TRBV11-2 and TRBJ1-5, the full variable domain reads EAGVAQSPRYKIIEKRQSVAFWCNPISGHATLYWYQQILGQGPKLLIQFQNNGVVDDSQLPKDRFSAERLKGVDSTLKIQPAKLEDSAVYLCASNLKGGLTNQLQHFGDGTRLSIL.

The sample holds many counts of this clonotype. At one of its ends the junction is not consistent with the germline gene, which may arise from a read error. V usage is TRBV5-1 and J usage is TRBJ2-7, with TRBD2 matching 7 bases. Germline V gives CDR1 SGHRS, CDR2 YFSETQ. The CDR3 runs 16 residues. Here the CDR3 reads CASILGGTPTAYEQYF. The CDR3 DNA is TGCGCCAGCATCTTGGGAGGGACCCCCACGGCCTACGAGCAGTACTTC.

As to this clonotype: The CDR3 does not end in the conserved phenylalanine or tryptophan, so this is likely a read error. The chain has TRBV5-1 and TRBJ2-5; D is unresolved. Germline CDR1 is SGHRS and CDR2 is YFSETQ. V was cut by 4 bases and J by 1 base, with 11 bases left in between. This CDR3 spans 14 amino acids. CDR3 nucleotide sequence: TGCGCCAGCAGCCCCTCGGTAGCCCAAGAGACCCAGTACTTG. Translated: CASSPSVAQETQYL.

Of note for this clonotype: The conserved final phenylalanine or tryptophan is absent from the CDR3, which likely points to a read error. The DNA is omitted, as the CDR3 cannot be located on it reliably, and the CDR3 follows TCRdb's listing. This chain connects TRBV29-1 to TRBJ2-2; TRBD1, the table's D call, was not compared with the DNA. Germline CDR1 and CDR2: SQVTM and ANQGSEA. With termini counted, the CDR3 has 14 amino acids. The CDR3 is CSVGTGPNTGELLL.

As concerns this clonotype: No conserved phenylalanine or tryptophan is present at the end of the CDR3, so a read error is the likely explanation. The genes are TRBV28 and TRBJ1-6; D is uncertain. The CDR3 spans 14 residues. Germline CDR1 MDHEN, CDR2 SYDVKM. CDR3 amino acids: CAIPGSSYNSSLHV. The CDR3, as DNA: TGTGCCATCCCGGGGAGCTCCTATAATTCATCCCTCCACGTT.